A single sample is the source of the 11 T cell receptor beta chains below, sequenced in a study of T cells expressing NK-cell markers. Each CDR3 protein gets one entry in TCRdb, which reprocessed the 5' RACE reads and gives no DNA. The sample includes hundreds of thousands of distinct CDR3 sequences. The sequenced sample was blood T cells: a sorted CD56 or NKG2C T cell subset, CD4+ or CD8+ T cells, or bulk PBMC T cells (not recorded which). Every receptor here comes from a woman between 18 and 70 years old in good health.

The CDR3: CASSAGKSTDTQYF. This chain uses TRBV5-1 with TRBJ2-3. The CDR3 is made up of 14 amino acids. Germline values: CDR1 SGHRS, CDR2 YFSETQ.

The chain links TRBV25-1 to TRBJ1-4; the D call from TCRdb, TRBD1, cannot be confirmed without DNA. The V gene's germline CDR1 is MGHDK and CDR2 SYGVNS. The CDR3 contains 17 residues. The chain's CDR3 is CASSEWVMGQAFEKLFF.

V and J are TRBV3-1 and TRBJ1-5; there is no DNA to check the TCRdb D call of TRBD1. The CDR3 covers 13 residues. Germline loops: CDR1 LGHDT, CDR2 YNNKEL (reference sequence). CDR3 sequence reads: CASSRETGERQHF.

The chain couples TRBV5-1 to TRBJ2-3; TCRdb proposes TRBD1, but this gene call is untestable without DNA. This CDR3 comprises 14 residues. Germline CDR1 is SGHRS and CDR2 is YFSETQ. CDR3 sequence: CASSNPQGADTQYF.

The chain links TRBV6-5 to TRBJ1-2; the TCRdb call, TRBD1, lacks DNA for checking. Germline V CDR1 and CDR2: MNHEY, SVGAGI. This CDR3 contains 17 residues. This CDR3 is CASSYTGTGGNYYGYTF.

This rearrangement joins TRBV19 to TRBJ1-6; TCRdb's assignment of TRBD1 cannot be checked, as there is no DNA. From germline, CDR1 is LNHDA and CDR2 SQIVND (reference sequence). The CDR3 is made up of 16 amino acids. The CDR3 reads CASRSPVEFYNSPLHF.

The V gene is TRBV7-2, the J gene TRBJ2-5; TCRdb picks TRBD2, but there is no DNA to check that call. The CDR3 consists of 14 residues. Per the germline V gene, CDR1 is SGHTA and CDR2 is FQGNSA. CDR3 sequence: CASSSGRARETQYF.

The CDR3 sequence is CASSLVRAVSLSGANVLTF. This chain links TRBV11-2 with TRBJ2-6; checking the TCRdb D call of TRBD2 is not possible without DNA. From germline, CDR1 is SGHAT and CDR2 FQNNGV. The CDR3 consists of 19 residues. Complete variable domain (other parts from reference TRBV11-2 and TRBJ2-6): EAGVAQSPRYKIIEKRQSVAFWCNPISGHATLYWYQQILGQGPKLLIQFQNNGVVDDSQLPKDRFSAERLKGVDSTLKIQPAKLEDSAVYLCASSLVRAVSLSGANVLTFGAGSRLTVL.

The V and J genes are TRBV29-1 and TRBJ1-1; TCRdb returns TRBD1, unconfirmable since there is no DNA. Germline V gene sequence: CDR1 SQVTM, CDR2 ANQGSEA. The CDR3 is 13 amino acids. The CDR3 protein is CSVSGSIAAEAFF.

The rearrangement uses TRBV20-1 and TRBJ2-1. CDR1 is DFQATT and CDR2 is SNEGSKA in the germline V gene (reference sequence). This CDR3 comprises 14 residues. The CDR3: CSASILGDYNEQFF.

The chain is built from TRBV5-6 and TRBJ1-5; TCRdb picks TRBD1, but there is no DNA to check that call. Germline CDR1 is SGHDT and CDR2 is YYEEEE. The CDR3 extends over 13 amino acids. CDR3 protein: CASSNTGDQPQHF.